This T cell receptor (beta chain) was recorded in a study of relationships among human T cell subsets (dated by TCRdb to the early 2010s). A note on the overall study: The study sequenced eight distinct T cell populations from blood: pan T, CD8 cytotoxic, regulatory, Th1, Th2, naive plus transitional, activated and memory cells.

The investigation overall reported the following: Substantial CDR3 sharing among Th1, Th2 and regulatory T cells was interpreted as suggesting stochastic cell fate choices. Over 60% of CD8+ cytotoxic sequences were found to belong to clones with over 100 reads, whereas few such clones were observed in the regulatory and Th2 subsets. V, D and J usage, CDR3 length and N-nucleotide additions showed no statistically significant differences among the seven subsets. A CD4+CD8+ double-positive population could not be excluded by the bead-based sorting.

As encoded in the germline V gene (reference sequence), CDR1 is MNHNY while CDR2 is SVGAGI. After removal of 8 bases from V and 2 bases from J, the junction retains 5 bases not matched to a gene. The CDR3 has 13 amino acids, counting the end cysteine and phenylalanine. The kept DNA is CDR3 alone, 39 bases in frame from the first base. Library generation was performed with multiplex PCR. These reads were obtained on a 454 GS FLX. Semiquantitative ARM-PCR was used to amplify the TCR alpha and beta CDR3 regions from mRNA. In ARM-PCR, tagged nested gene-specific primers were used first, and communal superprimers then performed exponential amplification. Before the second amplification round was performed on first-round PCR products, the nested primers were removed by exonuclease. The amplicons were sequenced on the 454 platform, a system that can rapidly sequence millions of DNA fragments without cloning bias. A read mappable to both V and J germline segments was defined as an effective read. Concerning the study's data processing: IRmap was used to assign reads to germline V, D and J segments, relying on pyromap, a Smith-Waterman modification adapted to 454 sequencing errors. D-beta assignments were filtered using cutoffs set at the 99th percentile of alignment scores from simulated random sequences. CDR3 was defined as the amino acids between the conserved V-segment Y[YFLI]C motif and the J-segment [FW]GXGT motif. A compound Poisson process model, previously applied to large-scale EST data, was used to estimate repertoire diversity. A cross-contamination detection procedure was applied to argue against sample contamination as the source of shared CDR3s. TCRdb reworked the public reads: Q25 trimming with fastp, MiXCR clone assembly, productive beta chains retained. Identical CDR3 protein sequences are pooled into one entry, listed with their most common genes and DNA. V and J calls and clone size were set by TCRdb, not the authors. The sample yields about 14,000 distinct CDR3 sequences; less than 65% were counted once. Clones ranked in the top ten supply around 1.9% of the sample.

This clonotype has only a few counts. What antigen it recognizes has not been identified. No base quality values were provided; no much bigger clone lies one nucleotide off. CD4+CD25+ regulatory T cells were selected from positively selected CD4+ cells using anti-CD25 beads. To isolate the T cell subsets, Miltenyi superparamagnetic beads coated with subset-specific monoclonal antibodies were used. Every T cell population was isolated from peripheral blood. Mononuclear cells were obtained from whole blood by Ficoll separation, and monocytes were then depleted with anti-CD14 microbeads. The isolated cell populations were resuspended in RNAprotect reagent immediately.

Sequences were obtained from Tregs sorted from blood. The clonotype was recovered from a man in his forties in good health. Recombination linked TRBV6-6 to TRBJ2-7; the central 8 bases match TRBD1. The DNA sequence is as follows: TGTGCCAGCCTGGGACAGGAGGCCTACGAGCAGTACTTC. It codes for CASLGQEAYEQYF.